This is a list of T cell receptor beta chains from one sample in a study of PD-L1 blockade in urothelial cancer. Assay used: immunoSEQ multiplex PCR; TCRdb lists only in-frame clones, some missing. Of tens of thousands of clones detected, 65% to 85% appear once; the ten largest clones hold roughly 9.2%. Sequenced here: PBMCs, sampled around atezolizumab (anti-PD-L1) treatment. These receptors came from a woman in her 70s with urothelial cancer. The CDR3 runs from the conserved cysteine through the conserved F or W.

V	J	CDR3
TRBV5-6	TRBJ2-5	CASSHRGTQYF
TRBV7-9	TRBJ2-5	CASSLAGLAGEETQYF
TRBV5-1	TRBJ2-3	CASSGNLGGGGRTDTQYF
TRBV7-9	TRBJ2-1	CASSLPGLAANEQFF
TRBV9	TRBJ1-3	CASSVDRTSGNTIYF
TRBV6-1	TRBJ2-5	CASGGSTGPYETQYF
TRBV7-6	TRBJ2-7	CASSTKRGTYEQYF
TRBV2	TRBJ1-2	CASSEKGYGYTF
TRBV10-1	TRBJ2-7	CASSEHAAGGQDNEQYF
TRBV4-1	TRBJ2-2	CASSPRTSGRFGGELFF
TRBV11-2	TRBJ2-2	CASSSNRGRAGELFF
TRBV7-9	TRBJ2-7	CASSLHSITGGYYEQYF
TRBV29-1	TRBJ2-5	CSSRRGTETQYF
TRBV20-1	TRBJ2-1	CSAALAYEQFF
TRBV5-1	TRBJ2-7	CASSLESGGFSYEQYF
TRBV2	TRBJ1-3	CASRSLQGAGSGNTIYF
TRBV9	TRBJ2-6	CASSPRGTHSGANVLTF
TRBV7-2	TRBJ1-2	CASSLAIQGEYGYTF
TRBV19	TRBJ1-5	CASISAHGNSNQPQHF
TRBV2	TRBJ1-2	CASSELGAHYGYTF
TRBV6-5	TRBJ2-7	CASSYSYREVSYEQYF
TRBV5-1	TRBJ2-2	CASRDRGPANTGELFF
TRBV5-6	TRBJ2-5	CASQLRQVETQYF
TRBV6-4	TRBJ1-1	CASSDDRGLAFF
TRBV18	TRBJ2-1	CASSPPGQYNEQFF
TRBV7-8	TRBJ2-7	CASSLSQGNVGYEQYF
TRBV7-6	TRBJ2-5	CASSLGSGGIQETQYF
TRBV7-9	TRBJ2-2	CASSLSQTRDTGELFF
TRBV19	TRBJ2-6	CASSSDRGASGANVLTF
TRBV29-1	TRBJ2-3	CSVEKGGQFTDTQYF
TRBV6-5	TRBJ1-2	CASAGTAVYGYTF
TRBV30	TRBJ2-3	CAWSGRVGDTQYF
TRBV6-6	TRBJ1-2	CASVKGAGSNYGYTF
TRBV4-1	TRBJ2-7	CASSPGLAGYEQYF
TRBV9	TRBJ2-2	CASSGSRQAINTGELFF
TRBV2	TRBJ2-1	CASSGRGQRGNEQFF
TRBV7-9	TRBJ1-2	CASSLAMDRADGYTF
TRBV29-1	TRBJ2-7	CSVPGVSYEQYF
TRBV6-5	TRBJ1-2	CASRWDKWSNYGYTF
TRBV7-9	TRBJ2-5	CASRRSGGQETQYF
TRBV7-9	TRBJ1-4	CASSFPGVEKLFF
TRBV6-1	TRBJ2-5	CASSLGLAGRETQYF
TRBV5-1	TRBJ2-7	CASSLRTSGGYEQYF
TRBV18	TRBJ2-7	CASSVVGTGASYEQYF